The table lists the clone carrying this T cell receptor (beta chain) with many counts. Its specificity is unknown. CDR3 length: 14 residues. The V end was cut by 6 bases, the J end by 5 bases, with 13 bases between. These data originate in a study of T cell repertoires in cytomegalovirus infection. Across the study: Evidence of both CMV infection and a matching HLA type came from public TCR beta signatures. Study-wide points: HLA-C-restricted CMV-specific TCR beta clonotypes were dominant in the ex vivo response. CMV carriers having the relevant HLA were flagged by cumulative public TCR beta family frequency.

TCRdb used MiXCR to reprocess the reads, holding one entry per CDR3 protein. The sample contains 100,000 to 150,000 distinct CDR3 sequences, approximately 9.2% of which appear only once. This chain links TRBV12-3 or TRBV12-4 with TRBJ1-4; weak D call: TRBD1 (6 bases). The TCR comes from a human donor in good health (CMV status not recorded). Some clones in this sample may be carry-over from other donors' samples. Source material: PBMCs. The CDR3 here is CASRTGGRNEKLFF. CDR3 coding DNA: TGTGCCAGCAGGACGGGGGGCCGCAATGAAAAACTGTTTTTT.